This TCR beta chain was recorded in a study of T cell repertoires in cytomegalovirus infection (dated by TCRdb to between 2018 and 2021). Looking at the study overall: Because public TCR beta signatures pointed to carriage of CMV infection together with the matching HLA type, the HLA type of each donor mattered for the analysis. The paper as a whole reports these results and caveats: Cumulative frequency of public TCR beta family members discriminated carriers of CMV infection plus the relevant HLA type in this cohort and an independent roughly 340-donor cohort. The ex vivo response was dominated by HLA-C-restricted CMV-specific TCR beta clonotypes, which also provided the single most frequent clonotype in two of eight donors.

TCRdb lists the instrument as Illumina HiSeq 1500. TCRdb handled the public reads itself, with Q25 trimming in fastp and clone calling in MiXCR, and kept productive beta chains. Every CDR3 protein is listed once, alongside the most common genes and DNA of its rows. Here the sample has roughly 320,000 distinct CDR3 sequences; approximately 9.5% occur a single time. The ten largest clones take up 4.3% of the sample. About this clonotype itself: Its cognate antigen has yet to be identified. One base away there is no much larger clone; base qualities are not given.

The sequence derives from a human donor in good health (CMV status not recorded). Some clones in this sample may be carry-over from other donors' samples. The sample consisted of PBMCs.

The sequence in DNA is TGTGCCAGCAGTTTGAGCGGGTTGTCGGGACTTTTCTCCTACGAGCAGTACTTC. Its protein reads: CASSLSGLSGLFSYEQYF. The chain was built from TRBV12-3 or TRBV12-4 and TRBJ2-7; matching of 6 bases hints at TRBD2 as the D gene. Trimming removed 3 bases from V and 0 bases from J, leaving 21 bases between the germline ends. The CDR3 runs 18 amino acids, cysteine and phenylalanine included. Only the CDR3 DNA stays, 54 bases, in frame from base 1.